This record covers a single T cell receptor beta chain. Its antigen is as yet unknown. Libraries for TCRalpha and TCRbeta carried sample barcodes and unique molecular identifiers via 5'RACE. TCRdb reprocessed the 5' RACE reads with MiXCR, giving one entry per CDR3 protein. Found here are roughly 310,000 distinct CDR3 sequences, approximately 15% of them singletons; the top ten hold roughly a fifth. This specimen belongs to a study of T-cell memory formation after mild COVID-19. Study-level points and caveats: Some SARS-CoV-2-responding clones were already detected in memory before infection. For contracting clones, CD4+ ones sat mainly in CM and EM, CD8+ in EMRA.

Trimming took off 0 bases at V and 6 bases at J, with 13 bases between the two ends. CDR1 and CDR2 (germline): SGHRS, YFSETQ. The CDR3 is 15 residues long. The rearrangement uses TRBV5-1 and TRBJ1-5, with a weak D call TRBD1 (5 bases). The TCR sequence derives from a man in his late teens or twenties who had mild COVID-19 (a few samples of this study predate the infection). Cell type and time point are not known. Source material: PBMCs or a T cell subset sorted from them (not recorded which). DNA for the CDR3: TGCGCCAGCAGCTTGGATCCAGGGCTCCCTCAGCCCCAGCATTTT. Translation: CASSLDPGLPQPQHF.